This T cell receptor beta chain originates from a study of blood T cells in healthy people across ages. Study findings and constraints: TCR beta diversity was tightly associated with the proportion of naive T cells.

Isolation per sample recovered at least 7 million PBMCs. Trimming removed 0 bases from V and 1 base from J, with 9 bases in between. Germline V lookup: CDR1 SGHRS, CDR2 YFSETQ. The CDR3 has 15 amino acids. A few counts support this clonotype. Its antigen is still unknown. A second PCR, run for about 6 to 11 cycles, used a sample-barcoded 5' primer plus a J-beta primer mix. A 12-random-nucleotide template-switch adaptor tagged each cDNA molecule. Using its own MiXCR run on the 5' RACE reads, TCRdb lists one record per CDR3 protein. The table lists 890,000 or so distinct CDR3 sequences, approximately 65% of them singletons.

The sequence was obtained from a man younger than 40 in good health. The chain has TRBV5-1 and TRBJ2-3; no reliable D call. Input material: blood. The CDR3 DNA is TGCGCCAGCAGCTTGGAGTCCATCCGCACAGATACGCAGTATTTT. Protein: CASSLESIRTDTQYF.